This T cell receptor beta chain came from a study of blood T cell repertoires in COVID-19 (dated by TCRdb to 2018 to 2020). Background for the entire study: Samples from collaborators originated in the United States, Italy and Spain and spanned both the acute and convalescent phases of COVID-19. The prospective study material was composed of cDNA or gDNA derived from T cells, B-cell-depleted T cells, or PBMCs. The dataset comprised deeply sampled blood TCRbeta repertoires from subjects exposed to, actively infected with, or recovered from COVID-19. A freely available public database, intended as a resource for researchers studying the immune response to SARS-CoV-2, is where the repertoires were released. The samples were drawn from two sources: the first 160 participants of the ongoing ImmuneRACE study, and fewer than 1,500 subjects contributed by 6 global collaborators. Sample metadata almost always included a de-identified subject ID, COVID-19 status, age in years and sex. HLA class I and class II types, where available, came from metadata supplied by the sample provider rather than from assay-based typing.

TCRbeta CDR3 regions were amplified from genomic DNA using the immunoSEQ Assay, a bias-controlled multiplex PCR. Regarding the original processing steps: Within the assay, amplification of reference gene primers was used to estimate how many nucleated cells each sample contained. To quantify the absolute abundance of each unique TCRbeta CDR3 rearrangement, sequence reads were collapsed and filtered. For each sample, productive Simpson clonality was calculated as the square root of Simpson's diversity index across productive rearrangements. Imported from immuneACCESS, the table was reduced by TCRdb to in-frame sequences with V and J called. These copies leave out some clones; in studies compared against another copy, an unresolved V gene accounts for under half, and the cause of the remainder is not known. V, J and clone size were drawn from that table, and D and trimming were deduced from the DNA. This sample is represented by approximately 230,000 clones; about 89% of them were singletons. Around 4% of the sample is in the top ten clones.

Participants in the prospective study were enrolled through a virtual design, were aged about 18 to 90 years, and lived in under 25 United States geographic areas. To assign participants to cohorts, the prospective study relied on clinical history that participants themselves reported in a screening survey and a study questionnaire. For ImmuneRACE Cohort 3, a participant was defined as recovered based on two consecutive negative NP/OP PCR tests, clearance by a healthcare professional, or resolution of symptoms. Mobile phlebotomists in the prospective study collected whole blood, serum and a nasopharyngeal or oropharyngeal swab from every participant. Over a roughly two-month period, participants in the prospective study had the option of providing additional blood draws and questionnaires. Blood samples from the prospective study were shipped frozen or at room temperature prior to DNA extraction.

With regard to this clone: The specificity of this receptor is unknown. Per-base qualities were not stored, and no clone one base away is much larger.

The CDR3 has 16 amino acids, counting the end cysteine and phenylalanine. Only CDR3 DNA remains: 48 bases, in frame from the first base. From V the trimming removes 0 bases and from J it removes 4 bases, while the gene matches leave 6 bases of the junction unaccounted for. The CDR1 and CDR2 encoded by the germline V gene are SGHRS and YFSETQ. The paper as a whole reports these results and caveats: How much clinical and demographic metadata was included differed by source and by participant, and the metadata was provided uncurated.

Sequencing input: PBMCs or T cells enriched from blood (not recorded which). This receptor was obtained from a woman younger than 45 who had recovered from COVID-19. Rearrangement joined TRBV5-1 to TRBJ2-1; 8 bases in between match TRBD2. The encoded CDR3 is CASSLAASGQYNEQFF. DNA sequence: TGCGCCAGCAGCTTGGCCGCTAGCGGGCAGTACAATGAGCAGTTCTTC.